Following are 19 T cell receptor beta chains from one sample sequenced in a study of T cell changes during pregnancy in multiple sclerosis. Sequencing used immunoSEQ multiplex PCR; TCRdb keeps in-frame clones, though not all of them. This sample has tens of thousands of clones, with 96% found just once. Sequencing was performed on CD8+ T cells from peripheral blood mononuclear cells, taken after pregnancy. The receptors come from a female donor with multiple sclerosis, enrolled in a pregnancy study.

V and J are TRBV27 and TRBJ1-2, with D tentatively TRBD1 (5 bases). Germline loops: CDR1 MNHEY, CDR2 SMNVEV (reference sequence). Trimming stripped 4 bases from V and 2 bases from J, with 11 bases between. The CDR3 is 14 amino acids. The CDR3 nucleotides read TGTGCCAGCAGTTGGGGACGGGAGAACTATGGCTACACCTTC. Translating it yields CASSWGRENYGYTF.

This clone was picked up one time. In nucleotides, the CDR3 is TGTGCCAGCAGCTTAGCGGGAGGGTACACGCAGTATTTT. Its translation is CASSLAGGYTQYF. This chain links TRBV11-1 with TRBJ2-3; 7 nucleotides align to TRBD2. J gave up 9 bases and V 0 bases, and 3 bases lay outside the gene matches. The CDR3 runs 13 residues. Germline loops: CDR1 SGHAT, CDR2 FQDESV (reference sequence).

This chain connects TRBV7-9 to TRBJ2-2; 11 positions agree with TRBD1. The CDR3 is 18 residues long. Germline V gene data show CDR1 as SEHNR and CDR2 as FQNEAQ (reference sequence). Germline trimming cut 6 bases from V and 6 bases from J; bases unmatched to any gene: 15. CDR3 protein: CASSSSSHGTGGPGELFF. In nucleotides, the CDR3 is TGTGCCAGCAGTTCTAGCAGTCACGGGACAGGGGGGCCCGGGGAGCTGTTTTTT.

The chain joins TRBV7-6 to TRBJ2-1; 13 bases match TRBD2. The CDR3 spans 16 residues. The trim removed 4 bases at V and 7 bases at J, leaving 7 bases unmatched. In germline, CDR1 is SGHVS, CDR2 FNYEAQ. The CDR3 spells CASSSRTSGSRNEQFF. CDR3 DNA sequence: TGTGCCAGCAGCTCCCGGACTAGCGGGAGTAGGAATGAGCAGTTCTTC.

The chain joins TRBV27 to TRBJ2-7, with TRBD1 identical over 8 bases. The germline V gene has CDR1 MNHEY and CDR2 SMNVEV (reference sequence). The CDR3 sequence is 15 residues long. Trimming cost V 5 bases and J 0 bases; bases outside gene matches: 6. This CDR3 is CASSHGTGSSYEQYF. The DNA for the CDR3 is TGTGCCAGCAGTCATGGGACAGGTAGCTCCTACGAGCAGTACTTC.

The gene calls are TRBV19 and TRBJ2-6; tentative D call: TRBD1 (5 bases). V was shortened by 5 bases and J by 3 bases, with 11 bases between the two germline ends. The CDR3 has 15 residues. Germline-derived CDR1 and CDR2 are LNHDA and SQIVND (reference sequence). CDR3 bases: TGTGCCAGTAGTTCAGGGTTGGGTGGGGCCAACGTCCTGACTTTC. It translates to CASSSGLGGANVLTF.

This chain connects TRBV2 to TRBJ1-2, with TRBD1 matching 9 bases. Germline trimming cut 6 bases from V and 0 bases from J; bases unmatched to any gene: 5. Per the germline V gene, CDR1 is SNHLY and CDR2 is FYNNEI. This CDR3 is 15 amino acids long. CDR3 sequence: CASRGTGFANYGYTF. The CDR3 nucleotides are TGTGCCAGCAGGGGGACAGGGTTCGCTAACTATGGCTACACCTTC. The whole variable domain, filled in from reference TRBV2 and TRBJ1-2, reads EPEVTQTPSHQVTQMGQEVILRCVPISNHLYFYWYRQILGQKVEFLVSFYNNEISEKSEIFDDQFSVERPDGSNFTLKIRSTKLEDSAMYFCASRGTGFANYGYTFGSGTRLTVV.

The chain employs TRBV7-2 and TRBJ1-1; D gene uncertain. Germline-derived CDR1 and CDR2 are SGHTA and FQGNSA. CDR3 length: 13 residues. Trimming left V 1 base short and J 6 bases short, with 9 bases between. The CDR3 loop reads CASSLEIDPEAFF. The CDR3 DNA sequence: TGTGCCAGCAGCTTAGAGATAGATCCTGAAGCTTTCTTT.

The chain couples TRBV7-9 to TRBJ2-1; 7 bases are a match to TRBD2. The CDR3 runs to 16 residues. Germline trimming cut 4 bases from V and 3 bases from J; bases unmatched to any gene: 9. The germline V gene encodes CDR1 SEHNR and CDR2 FQNEAQ (reference sequence). This chain's CDR3 is CASSSHWSGDYNEQFF. Written as DNA, the CDR3 is TGTGCCAGCAGCTCTCATTGGAGCGGGGACTACAATGAGCAGTTCTTC.

The chain links TRBV27 to TRBJ2-1; 9 nucleotides match TRBD1. This CDR3 region has 15 residues. Trimming took 6 bases from V and 7 from J; bases not matched to a gene: 10. CDR1 and CDR2 (germline): MNHEY, SMNVEV (reference sequence). The CDR3 DNA reads TGTGCCAGCAGCCTACCGGGACAGGGTAGAAATGAGCAGTTCTTC. The encoded protein is CASSLPGQGRNEQFF.

This clone was picked up one time. The V gene is TRBV2, the J gene TRBJ2-7; D is possibly TRBD1 (5 bases). This CDR3 contains 13 residues. Germline lookup yields CDR1 SNHLY and CDR2 FYNNEI. Trimming removed 5 bases at V and 0 bases at J, with 8 bases between. CDR3 protein: CASSQDTSYEQYF. DNA of the CDR3: TGTGCCAGCAGTCAGGACACCTCCTACGAGCAGTACTTC.

The gene calls are TRBV7-9 and TRBJ2-3, with TRBD1 as a possible D gene (5 bases). The CDR3 contains 12 residues. Trimming took 8 bases from V and 11 from J, leaving 17 bases between them. Germline V gene data show CDR1 as SEHNR and CDR2 as FQNEAQ (reference sequence). Written as DNA, the CDR3 is TGTGCCAGCGGTGGGGCCCCTGATGAGCAGTATTTT. This gives the protein CASGGAPDEQYF.

The genes are TRBV28 and TRBJ1-2; D is perhaps TRBD1 (6 bases). The V and J ends lost 5 bases and 6 bases respectively, with 22 bases between them. CDR3 length: 16 residues. The germline gives CDR1 MDHEN, CDR2 SYDVKM. In DNA, the CDR3 is TGTGCCAGCAGTACCATACACAGGGTACTCTTCCATGGCTACACCTTC. As protein: CASSTIHRVLFHGYTF.

The chain uses TRBV6-1 and TRBJ1-5; no firm D call. V lost 4 bases to trimming and J lost 2 bases, with 12 bases between them. The CDR3 covers 15 residues. CDR1 and CDR2 from the germline V gene are MNHNS and SASEGT. CDR3 bases: TGTGCCAGCAGTGTTAGATTGAGGGGCAATCAGCCCCAGCATTTT. Its protein product is CASSVRLRGNQPQHF.

The chain is built from TRBV15 and TRBJ2-3, with a weak D call TRBD1 (5 bases). The CDR3 has 15 residues. Trimming took off 3 bases at V and 4 bases at J, with 14 bases between the two ends. The germline V gene has CDR1 LNHNV and CDR2 YYDKDF (reference sequence). In nucleotides, the CDR3 is TGTGCCACCAGCAGCCAGCGTGGGGCTGCAGATACGCAGTATTTT. It translates to CATSSQRGAADTQYF.

The chain carries TRBV19 and TRBJ1-5; 8 nucleotides line up with TRBD1. The CDR3 loop spans 15 amino acids. Germline V gene lookup returns CDR1 LNHDA and CDR2 SQIVND (reference sequence). V lost 5 bases and J lost 6; bases outside the gene matches: 9. The CDR3 reads CASSLTGAQAQPQHF. The CDR3 DNA sequence: TGTGCCAGTAGTTTGACAGGGGCGCAGGCTCAGCCCCAGCATTTT.

This clone appeared a single time. This CDR3 is CASSFRVDNEQFF. CDR3 nucleotide sequence: TGTGCCAGCAGTTTTCGAGTAGACAATGAGCAGTTCTTC. The chain combines TRBV28 with TRBJ2-1, with unresolved D. Germline CDR1 MDHEN, CDR2 SYDVKM. Trimming cost V 3 bases and J 5 bases, with 8 bases left between them. This CDR3 contains 13 residues. Full variable domain (missing parts from reference TRBV28 and TRBJ2-1): DVKVTQSSRYLVKRTGEKVFLECVQDMDHENMFWYRQDPGLGLRLIYFSYDVKMKEKGDIPEGYSVSREKKERFSLILESASTNQTSMYLCASSFRVDNEQFFGPGTRLTVL.

This chain links TRBV29-1 with TRBJ1-1; a weak D match, TRBD1 (5 bases). Germline CDR1 SQVTM, CDR2 ANQGSEA. The CDR3 covers 13 residues. Deletions cut 1 base from V and 6 bases from J, with 12 bases between. DNA of the CDR3: TGCAGCGTTGAAGGGGGCAGAGCGTCTGAAGCTTTCTTT. It translates to CSVEGGRASEAFF.

This clone was counted once. The chain has TRBV9 and TRBJ2-1; D is perhaps TRBD2 (5 bases). Per the germline V gene, CDR1 is SGDLS and CDR2 is YYNGEE. Between the trimmed V and J ends, which lost 1 base and 7 bases, there was a span of 18 bases. There are 16 residues in the CDR3. CDR3 DNA: TGTGCCAGCAGCGTATTAAGTTTGGGAGCGAGTAATGAGCAGTTCTTC. It is translated as CASSVLSLGASNEQFF.